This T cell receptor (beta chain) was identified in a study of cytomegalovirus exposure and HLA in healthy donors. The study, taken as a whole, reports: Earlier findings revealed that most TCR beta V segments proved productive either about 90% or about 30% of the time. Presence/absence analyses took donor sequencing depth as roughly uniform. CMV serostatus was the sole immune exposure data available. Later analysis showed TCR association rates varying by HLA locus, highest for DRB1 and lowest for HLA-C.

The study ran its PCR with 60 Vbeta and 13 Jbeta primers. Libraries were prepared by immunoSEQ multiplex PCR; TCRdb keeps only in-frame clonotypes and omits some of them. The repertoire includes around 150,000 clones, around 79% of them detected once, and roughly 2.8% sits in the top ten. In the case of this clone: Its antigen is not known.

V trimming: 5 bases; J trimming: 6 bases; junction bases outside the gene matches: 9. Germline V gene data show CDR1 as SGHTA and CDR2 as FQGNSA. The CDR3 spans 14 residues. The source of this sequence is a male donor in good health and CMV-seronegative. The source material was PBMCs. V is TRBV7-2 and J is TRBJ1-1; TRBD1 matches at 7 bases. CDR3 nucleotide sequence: TGTGCCAGCAGCATACAGGGGTTTGGGTCTGAAGCTTTCTTT. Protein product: CASSIQGFGSEAFF. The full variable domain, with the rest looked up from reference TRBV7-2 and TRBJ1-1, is GAGVSQSPSNKVTEKGKDVELRCDPISGHTALYWYRQSLGQGLEFLIYFQGNSAPDKSGLPSDRFSAERTGGSVSTLTIQRTQQEDSAVYLCASSIQGFGSEAFFGQGTRLTVV.